This T cell receptor (beta chain) derives from a study of monozygotic twins with cystic fibrosis. Study-wide results and limits: V usage most resembled the co-twin in 13 of 16 pairs. Nucleotide-identical clonotype sharing was significantly higher within monozygotic CF twin pairs than between unrelated CF individuals.

Remarks on this clone: As yet, its antigen is unknown.

The V and J ends lost 1 base and 6 bases respectively, with 18 bases between them. Germline CDR1 reads MDHEN; CDR2 reads SYDVKM. The CDR3 extends over 16 amino acids. The assay was immunoSEQ multiplex PCR, and TCRdb's table has in-frame clones only and misses some. The sample carries some 31,000 clones, around 85% recorded once. Sequences were obtained from blood. The receptor's source is a girl aged 2-10 years with cystic fibrosis. The rearrangement uses TRBV28 and TRBJ1-1; D is possibly TRBD1 (6 bases). CDR3 nucleotide sequence: TGTGCCAGCAGTTTATCGGGGGGCGGGTTGGCCCCTGAAGCTTTCTTT. It translates to CASSLSGGGLAPEAFF.